Below, 9 T cell receptor beta chains from the same sample are listed, as sequenced in a study of STAT3 mutations in large granular lymphocyte leukemia. General observations from the study: Every T-LGLL patient had at least one immunodominant TCRbeta clonotype.

No antigens are known for them. TCRdb keeps only in-frame clones here, not all; method: immunoSEQ multiplex PCR. Among over 3,500 clones listed, approximately 80% were seen once. Source material: peripheral blood mononuclear cells. Receptor source: a man aged 35-49 years with T-cell large granular lymphocyte leukemia. Some clones in this sample may be carry-over from other donors' samples.

Details on this clone: One junction end disagrees with the germline gene, perhaps due to a read error. V is TRBV6-5 and J is TRBJ1-1, with 7 bases fitting TRBD1. The CDR3 runs to 13 residues. The germline V gene encodes CDR1 MNHEY and CDR2 SVGAGI. In DNA, the CDR3 is TGTGCCAGCATGACAGGGCCCGGTCAGGTTGTTTGCTTT. This gives the protein CASMTGPGQVVCF.

This chain connects TRBV7-2 to TRBJ2-3; 7 positions agree with TRBD2. Germline V gene sequence: CDR1 SGHTA, CDR2 FQGNSA. V lost 1 base to trimming and J lost 3 bases; unmatched junction nucleotides: 7. The length of the CDR3 is 16 residues. CDR3 region: CASSLGGSGLTDTQYF. CDR3 coding DNA: TGTGCCAGCAGCTTAGGGGGTAGCGGGCTAACAGATACGCAGTATTTT.

This clone was observed a handful of times. The V and J genes are TRBV15 and TRBJ2-1, with TRBD2 identical over 12 bases. This CDR3 is 17 amino acids long. The J segment lost 7 bases and the V segment lost 0 bases, leaving 7 bases of the junction unmatched. Germline loops: CDR1 LNHNV, CDR2 YYDKDF (reference sequence). CDR3 loop: CATSRDRLAGGRNEQFF. CDR3 bases: TGTGCCACCAGCAGAGATCGGCTAGCGGGGGGGCGTAATGAGCAGTTCTTC.

The chain uses TRBV6-6 and TRBJ1-2, with D possibly being TRBD1 (5 bases). Trimming removed 4 bases from V and 6 bases from J, with 18 bases in between. CDR3 length: 15 amino acids. Germline V gene sequence: CDR1 MNHNY, CDR2 SVGAGI (reference sequence). The CDR3 reads CASSSQVYSTDGYTF. CDR3 DNA sequence: TGTGCCAGCAGTTCACAGGTCTACTCAACGGATGGCTACACCTTC.

V is TRBV18 and J is TRBJ2-1; D tentatively reads TRBD1 or TRBD2 (5 bases each). The germline V gene has CDR1 KGHSH and CDR2 LQKENI. Trimming cost V 0 bases and J 10 bases, with 13 bases left between them. The CDR3 runs to 14 residues. CDR3 residues: CASSPPPGTAEQFF. Written as DNA, the CDR3 is TGTGCCAGCTCACCACCGCCGGGGACCGCGGAGCAGTTCTTC.

The chain couples TRBV4-2 to TRBJ2-5; weak D call: TRBD2 (6 bases). This CDR3 spans 17 amino acids. V was shortened by 1 base and J by 4 bases, with 19 bases between the two germline ends. Germline V CDR1 and CDR2: LGHNA, YNFKEQ. DNA of the CDR3: TGTGCCAGCAGCCAAGTCGTAAGCGGGCCCACCGGAGAGACCCAGTACTTC. Its translation: CASSQVVSGPTGETQYF.

J is TRBJ1-2 and V is TRBV30, with D tentatively TRBD1 (6 bases). V lost 8 bases and J 5 bases, leaving 12 bases between the germline ends. Germline-derived CDR1 and CDR2 are GTSNPN and SVGIG (reference sequence). This CDR3 has 11 amino acids. This chain's CDR3 is CAGRDIYGYTF. The CDR3 bases are TGTGCCGGACGGGACATTTATGGCTACACCTTC.

The J gene is TRBJ2-7, the V gene TRBV25-1, with a tentative D call TRBD1 (7 bases). The CDR3 has 13 amino acids. Trimming took 1 base from V and 5 from J, leaving 9 bases between them. Germline V gene lookup returns CDR1 MGHDK and CDR2 SYGVNS. CDR3 DNA sequence: TGTGCCAGCAGTGAATCCAGGGGGGACGAGCAGTACTTC. Translated: CASSESRGDEQYF.

This sequence joins TRBV15 and TRBJ2-7, with D maybe TRBD1 (5 bases). The V and J ends lost 0 bases and 2 bases respectively, with 8 bases between them. This CDR3 is built from 14 residues. Germline V gene data show CDR1 as LNHNV and CDR2 as YYDKDF (reference sequence). The CDR3 loop is CATSRDRVAYEQYF. CDR3 sequence (DNA): TGTGCCACCAGCAGAGACAGGGTTGCCTACGAGCAGTACTTC.